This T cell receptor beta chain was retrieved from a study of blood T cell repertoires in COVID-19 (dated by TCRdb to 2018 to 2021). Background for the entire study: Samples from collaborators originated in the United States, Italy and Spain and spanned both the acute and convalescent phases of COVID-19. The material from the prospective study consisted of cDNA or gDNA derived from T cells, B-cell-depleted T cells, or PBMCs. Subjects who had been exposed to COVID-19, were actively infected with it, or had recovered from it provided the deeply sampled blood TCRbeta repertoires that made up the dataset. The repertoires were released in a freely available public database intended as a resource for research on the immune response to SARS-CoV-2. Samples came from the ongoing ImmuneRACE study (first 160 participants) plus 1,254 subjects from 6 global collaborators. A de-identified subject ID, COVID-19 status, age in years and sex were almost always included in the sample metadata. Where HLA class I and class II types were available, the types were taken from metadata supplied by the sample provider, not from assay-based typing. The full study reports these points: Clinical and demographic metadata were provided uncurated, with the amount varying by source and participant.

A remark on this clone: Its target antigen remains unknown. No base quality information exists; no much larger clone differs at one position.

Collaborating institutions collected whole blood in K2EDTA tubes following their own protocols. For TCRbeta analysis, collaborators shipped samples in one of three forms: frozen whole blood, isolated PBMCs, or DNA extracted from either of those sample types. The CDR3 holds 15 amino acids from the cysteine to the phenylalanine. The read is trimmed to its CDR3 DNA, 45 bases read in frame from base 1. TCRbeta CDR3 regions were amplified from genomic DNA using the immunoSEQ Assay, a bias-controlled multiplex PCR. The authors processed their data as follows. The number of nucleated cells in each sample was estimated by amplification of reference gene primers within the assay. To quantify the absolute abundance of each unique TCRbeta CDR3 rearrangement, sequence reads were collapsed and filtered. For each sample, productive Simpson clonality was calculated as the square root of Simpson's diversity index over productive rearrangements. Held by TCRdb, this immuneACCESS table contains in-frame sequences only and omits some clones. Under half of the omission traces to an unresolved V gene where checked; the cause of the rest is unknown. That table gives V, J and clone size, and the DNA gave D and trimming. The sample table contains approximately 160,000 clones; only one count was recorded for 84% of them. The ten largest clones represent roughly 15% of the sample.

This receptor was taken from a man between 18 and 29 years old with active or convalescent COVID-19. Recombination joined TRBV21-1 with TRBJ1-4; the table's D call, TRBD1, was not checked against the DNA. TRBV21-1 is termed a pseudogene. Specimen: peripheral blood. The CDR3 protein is CASRPPGQLNEKLFF. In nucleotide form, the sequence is TGTGCCAGCAGACCCCCCGGACAGCTGAATGAAAAACTGTTTTTT.